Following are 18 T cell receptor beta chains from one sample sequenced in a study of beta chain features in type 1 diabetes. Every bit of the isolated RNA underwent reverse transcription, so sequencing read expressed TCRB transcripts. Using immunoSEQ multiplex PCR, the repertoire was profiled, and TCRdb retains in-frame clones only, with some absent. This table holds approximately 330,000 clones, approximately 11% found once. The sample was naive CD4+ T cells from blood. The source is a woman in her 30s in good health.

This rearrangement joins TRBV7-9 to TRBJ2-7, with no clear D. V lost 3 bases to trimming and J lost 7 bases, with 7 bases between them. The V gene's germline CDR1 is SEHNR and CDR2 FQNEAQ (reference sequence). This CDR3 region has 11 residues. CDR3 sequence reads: CASSFNREQYF. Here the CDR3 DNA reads TGTGCCAGCAGCTTTAATCGGGAGCAGTACTTC.

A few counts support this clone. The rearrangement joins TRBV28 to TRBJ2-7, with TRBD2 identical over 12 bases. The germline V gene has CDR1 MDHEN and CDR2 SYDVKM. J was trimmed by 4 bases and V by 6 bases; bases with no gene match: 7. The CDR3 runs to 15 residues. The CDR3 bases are TGTGCCAGCAGACTCCAACTAGCGGGGGGTTACGAGCAGTACTTC. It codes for CASRLQLAGGYEQYF.

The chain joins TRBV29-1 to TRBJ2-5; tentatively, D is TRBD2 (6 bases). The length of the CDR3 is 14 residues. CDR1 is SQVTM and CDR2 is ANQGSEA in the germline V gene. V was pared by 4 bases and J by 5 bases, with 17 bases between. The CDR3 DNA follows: TGCAGCGTTGTGTTAGCGGATACGTTTGAGACCCAGTACTTC. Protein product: CSVVLADTFETQYF.

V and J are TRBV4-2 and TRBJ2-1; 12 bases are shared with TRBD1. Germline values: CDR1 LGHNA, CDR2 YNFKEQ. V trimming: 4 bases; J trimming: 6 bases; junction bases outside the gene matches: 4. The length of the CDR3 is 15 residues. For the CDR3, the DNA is TGTGCCAGCAGCCCCGGGACAGGGGGCTTCAATGAGCAGTTCTTC. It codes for CASSPGTGGFNEQFF.

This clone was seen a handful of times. The CDR3, as DNA: TGCAGTGCTAGTGTGGTGGCTGAGCAGTTCTTC. Translating gives CSASVVAEQFF. The V and J genes are TRBV20-1 and TRBJ2-1; the D is unclear. In germline, CDR1 is DFQATT, CDR2 SNEGSKA (reference sequence). The germline V and J ends were trimmed by 3 bases and 9 bases, with 9 bases remaining between them. This CDR3 has 11 residues.

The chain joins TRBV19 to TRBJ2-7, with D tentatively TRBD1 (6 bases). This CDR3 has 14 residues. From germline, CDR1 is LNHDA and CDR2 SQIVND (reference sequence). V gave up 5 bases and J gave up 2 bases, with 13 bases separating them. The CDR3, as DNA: TGTGCCAGTAGTGTAAACAGGGAAACCTACGAGCAGTACTTC. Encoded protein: CASSVNRETYEQYF.

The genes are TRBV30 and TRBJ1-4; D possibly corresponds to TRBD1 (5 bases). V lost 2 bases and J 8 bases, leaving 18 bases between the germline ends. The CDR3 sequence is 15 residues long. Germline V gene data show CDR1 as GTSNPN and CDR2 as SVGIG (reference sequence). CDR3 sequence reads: CAWSQKGVGKEKLFF. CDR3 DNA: TGTGCCTGGAGTCAGAAAGGGGTTGGAAAGGAAAAACTGTTTTTT. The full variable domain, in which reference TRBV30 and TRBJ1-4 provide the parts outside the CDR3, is SQTIHQWPATLVQPVGSPLSLECTVEGTSNPNLYWYRQAAGRGLQLLFYSVGIGQISSEVPQNLSASRPQDRQFILSSKKLLLSDSGFYLCAWSQKGVGKEKLFFGSGTQLSVL.

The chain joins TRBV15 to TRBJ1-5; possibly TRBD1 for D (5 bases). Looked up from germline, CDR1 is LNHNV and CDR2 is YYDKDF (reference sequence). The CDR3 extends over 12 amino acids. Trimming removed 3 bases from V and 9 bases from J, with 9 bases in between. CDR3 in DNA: TGTGCCACCAGCAGCGTCGACAGGCCCCAGCATTTT. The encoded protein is CATSSVDRPQHF.

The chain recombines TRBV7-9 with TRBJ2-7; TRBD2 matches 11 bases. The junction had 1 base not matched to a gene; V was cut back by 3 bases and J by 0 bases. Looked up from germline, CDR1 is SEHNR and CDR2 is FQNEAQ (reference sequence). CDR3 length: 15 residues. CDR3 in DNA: TGTGCCAGCAGCTTCCTAGCGGGGGGCTCCTACGAGCAGTACTTC. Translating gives CASSFLAGGSYEQYF.

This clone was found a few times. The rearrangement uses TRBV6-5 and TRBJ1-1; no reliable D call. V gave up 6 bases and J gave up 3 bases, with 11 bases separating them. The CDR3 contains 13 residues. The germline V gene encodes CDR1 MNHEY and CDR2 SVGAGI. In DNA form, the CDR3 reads TGTGCCAGCAGGTCCCCTAGTGACACTGAAGCTTTCTTT. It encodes CASRSPSDTEAFF.

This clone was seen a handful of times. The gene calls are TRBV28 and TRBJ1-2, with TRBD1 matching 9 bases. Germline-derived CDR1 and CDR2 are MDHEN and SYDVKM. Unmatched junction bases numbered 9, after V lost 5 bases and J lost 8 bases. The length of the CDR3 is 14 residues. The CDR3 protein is CASSIPTGGEGYTF. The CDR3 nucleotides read TGTGCCAGCAGTATACCGACAGGGGGGGAAGGCTACACCTTC.

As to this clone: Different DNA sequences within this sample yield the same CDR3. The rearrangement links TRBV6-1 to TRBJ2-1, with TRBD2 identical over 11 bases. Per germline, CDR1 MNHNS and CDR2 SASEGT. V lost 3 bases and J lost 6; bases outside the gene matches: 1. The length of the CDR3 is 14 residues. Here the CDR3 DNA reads TGTGCCAGCAGTGAGGGACTAGCGGTCAATGAGCAGTTCTTC. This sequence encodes CASSEGLAVNEQFF.

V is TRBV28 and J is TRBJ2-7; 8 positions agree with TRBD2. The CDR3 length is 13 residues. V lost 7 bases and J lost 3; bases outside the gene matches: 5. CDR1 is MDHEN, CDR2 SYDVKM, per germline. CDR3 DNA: TGTGCCAGCACGGGGGGGGAAATCTACGAGCAGTACTTC. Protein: CASTGGEIYEQYF.

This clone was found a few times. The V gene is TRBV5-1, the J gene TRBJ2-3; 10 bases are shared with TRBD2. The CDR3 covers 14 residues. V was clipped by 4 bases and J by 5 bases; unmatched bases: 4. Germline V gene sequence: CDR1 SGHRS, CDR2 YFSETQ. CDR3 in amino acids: CASSLRTSGDTQYF. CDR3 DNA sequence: TGCGCCAGCAGCCTACGGACTAGCGGAGATACGCAGTATTTT.

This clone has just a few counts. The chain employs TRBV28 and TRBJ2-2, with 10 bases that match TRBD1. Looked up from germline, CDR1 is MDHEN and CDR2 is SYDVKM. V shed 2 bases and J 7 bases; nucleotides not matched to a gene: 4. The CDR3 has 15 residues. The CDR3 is CASSLGTGAVGELFF. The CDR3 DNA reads TGTGCCAGCAGTTTAGGGACAGGGGCGGTCGGGGAGCTGTTTTTT.

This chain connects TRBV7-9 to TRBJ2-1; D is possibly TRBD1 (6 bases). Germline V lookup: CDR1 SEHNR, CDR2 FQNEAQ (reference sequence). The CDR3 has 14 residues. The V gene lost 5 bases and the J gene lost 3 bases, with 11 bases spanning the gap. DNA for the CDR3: TGTGCCAGCAGCCCCAGGGGAGTCTACAATGAGCAGTTCTTC. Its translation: CASSPRGVYNEQFF.

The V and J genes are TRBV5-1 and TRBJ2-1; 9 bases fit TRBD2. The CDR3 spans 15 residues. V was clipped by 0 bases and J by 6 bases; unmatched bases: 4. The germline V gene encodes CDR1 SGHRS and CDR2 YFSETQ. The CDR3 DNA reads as TGCGCCAGCAGCTTGGCTTCGACTAGCGGCAATGAGCAGTTCTTC. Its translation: CASSLASTSGNEQFF.

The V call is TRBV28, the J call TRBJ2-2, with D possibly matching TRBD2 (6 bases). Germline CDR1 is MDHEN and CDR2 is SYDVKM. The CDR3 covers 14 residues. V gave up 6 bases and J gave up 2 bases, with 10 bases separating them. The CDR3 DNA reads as TGTGCCAGCAGAACGGGACTCAACACCGGGGAGCTGTTTTTT. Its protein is CASRTGLNTGELFF.